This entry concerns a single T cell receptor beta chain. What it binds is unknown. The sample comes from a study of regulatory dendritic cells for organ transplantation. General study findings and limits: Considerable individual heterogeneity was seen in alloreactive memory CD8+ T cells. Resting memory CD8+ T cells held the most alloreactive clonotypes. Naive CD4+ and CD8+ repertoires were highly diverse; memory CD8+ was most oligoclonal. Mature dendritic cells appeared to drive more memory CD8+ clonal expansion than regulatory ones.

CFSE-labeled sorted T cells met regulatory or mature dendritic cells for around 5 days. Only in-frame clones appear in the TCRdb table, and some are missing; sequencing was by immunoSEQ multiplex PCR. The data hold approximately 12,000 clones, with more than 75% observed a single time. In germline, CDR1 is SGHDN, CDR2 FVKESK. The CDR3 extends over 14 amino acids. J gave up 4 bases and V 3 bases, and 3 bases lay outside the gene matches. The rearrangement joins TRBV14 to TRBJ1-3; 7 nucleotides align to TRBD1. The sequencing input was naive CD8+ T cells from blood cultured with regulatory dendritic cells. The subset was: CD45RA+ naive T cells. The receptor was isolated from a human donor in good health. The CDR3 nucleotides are TGTGCCAGCAGCCAGGACAGGCTAGGAAACACCATATATTTT. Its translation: CASSQDRLGNTIYF.